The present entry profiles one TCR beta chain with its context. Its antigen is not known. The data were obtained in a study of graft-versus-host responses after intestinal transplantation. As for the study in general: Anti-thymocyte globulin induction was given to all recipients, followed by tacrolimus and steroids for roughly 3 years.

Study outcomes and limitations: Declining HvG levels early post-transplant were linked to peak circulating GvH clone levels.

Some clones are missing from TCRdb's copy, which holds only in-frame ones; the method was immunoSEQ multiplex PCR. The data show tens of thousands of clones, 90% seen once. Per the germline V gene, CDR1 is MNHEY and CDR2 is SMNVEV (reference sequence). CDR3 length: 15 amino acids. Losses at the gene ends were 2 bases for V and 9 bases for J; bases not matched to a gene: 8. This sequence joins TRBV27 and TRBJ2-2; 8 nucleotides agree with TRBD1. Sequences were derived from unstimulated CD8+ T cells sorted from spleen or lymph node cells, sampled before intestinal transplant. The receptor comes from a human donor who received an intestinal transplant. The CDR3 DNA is TGTGCCAGCAGTTTAGGGACAGGAGGGGTTTGGGAGCTGTTTTTT. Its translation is CASSLGTGGVWELFF.